A selection of T cell receptor beta chains follows, all from one sample in a study of response to subunit inactivated influenza vaccine. Each CDR3 protein gets one entry after TCRdb re-called the RT-PCR reads with MiXCR. The sample has around 710,000 distinct CDR3 sequences; 11% to 15% are singletons. The sample here was PBMCs from blood, taken approximately 15 days before vaccination. The receptors stem from a man between 45 and 60 years old who received an inactivated influenza vaccine. Each CDR3 is given with its conserved first and last residue. Each record gives: D gene, J gene, clone size, V gene, CDR3 DNA, CDR3 protein. D genes are given only for firm matches. The size entry is marked missing in some rows and otherwise reads once, few, many or a size class.

- TRBJ2-7 - TRBV7-2 TGTGCCAGCAGCGCCGAACGCGGAACCTACGAGCAGTACTTC CASSAERGTYEQYF
- TRBJ1-5 few TRBV4-1 TGCGCCAGCAGCTCCGACAGGAATCAGCCCCAGCATTTT CASSSDRNQPQHF
TRBD1 TRBJ2-7 many TRBV14 TGTGCCAGCAGCCTTGGACAGGGCTTTACCTACGAGCAGTACTTC CASSLGQGFTYEQYF
- TRBJ2-1 - TRBV12-3/TRBV12-4 TGTGCCAGCAGTTTAATTGAGGCGTCAGGAGAGCAGTTCTTC CASSLIEASGEQFF
TRBD2 TRBJ2-1 - TRBV5-1 TGCGCCAGCAGCTTAGGGCCTGCGGGACTAGCGGGTCTCAAGTTCTTC CASSLGPAGLAGLKFF
- TRBJ2-5 few TRBV5-1 TGCGCCAGCAGCTTGGGTACCAGAGATCAAGAGACCCAGTACTTC CASSLGTRDQETQYF
- TRBJ1-3 - TRBV7-8 TGTGCCAGCAGCTTAGGGGCGCCAGGGACTGGAAACACCATATATTTT CASSLGAPGTGNTIYF
- TRBJ1-2 - TRBV6-1 TGTGCCAGCAGGACGACGGGGCGTAGCTATGGCTACACCTTC CASRTTGRSYGYTF
TRBD2 TRBJ2-1 many TRBV3-1 TGTGCCAGCAGCCCATCGGGGACTAGCGGGAGGGATAATGAGCAGTTCTTC CASSPSGTSGRDNEQFF
- TRBJ1-5 once TRBV28 TGTGCCAGCAATCTTTGGGGTGAGAGGCAGCCCCAGCATTTT CASNLWGERQPQHF
TRBD2 TRBJ2-1 - TRBV12-3/TRBV12-4 TGTGCCAGCAGTTTAAGGGCGGCTAGCGGTTACAATGAGCAGTTCTTC CASSLRAASGYNEQFF
TRBD2 TRBJ2-5 - TRBV2 TGTGCCAGCCGCCCTAGCGGTGAAGAGACCCAGTACTTC CASRPSGEETQYF
- TRBJ2-4 - TRBV4-1 TGCGCCAGCAGCCAATCCCAGGTAGCCAAAAACATTCAGTACTTC CASSQSQVAKNIQYF
- TRBJ2-4 - TRBV6-6 TGTGCCAGCAGTTACGTCGACTTTAACATTCAGTACTTC CASSYVDFNIQYF
- TRBJ2-2 - TRBV27 TGTGCCAGCAGTCCCGGAAGTCCCGGGGAGCTGTTTTTT CASSPGSPGELFF
- TRBJ2-5 few TRBV27 TGTGCCAGTCGCGAAATAGGAAAGGAGACCCAGTACTTC CASREIGKETQYF
- TRBJ1-2 few TRBV7-9 TGTGCCAGCACCACTCCATCTTCGACGCCCGCTAACTATGGCTACACCTTC CASTTPSSTPANYGYTF
- TRBJ1-1 few TRBV2 TGTGCCAGCACCAGGGGTGCTGAAGCTTTCTTT CASTRGAEAFF
- TRBJ2-1 - TRBV7-2 TGTGCCAGCAGCCCAAGACCGGGGAGCTCCTACAATGAGCAGTTCTTC CASSPRPGSSYNEQFF
TRBD1 TRBJ2-3 - TRBV20-1 TGCAGTGCTATAAGGACAGGAACCACAGATACGCAGTATTTT CSAIRTGTTDTQYF
TRBD2 TRBJ2-2 few TRBV3-1 TGTGCCAGCAGACGGGGGGGCACGAACACCGGGGAGCTGTTTTTT CASRRGGTNTGELFF
- TRBJ1-1 few TRBV11-2 TGTGCCAGCAGCTTAGGGGGGGGTGCGATCCATTTT CASSLGGGAIHF
- TRBJ2-7 many TRBV29-1 TGCAGCGTGATTGATGGCTCCTACGAGCAGTACTTC CSVIDGSYEQYF
TRBD2 TRBJ2-1 - TRBV18 TGTGCCAGCTCACCACCCTACACTAGCGGTACCTACAATGAGCAGTTCTTC CASSPPYTSGTYNEQFF
- TRBJ2-3 few TRBV20-1 TGCAGTGGGTCCTCGGGACTGATAGGAACAGATACGCAGTATTTT CSGSSGLIGTDTQYF
- TRBJ1-1 - TRBV30 TGTGCCTGGGGTCCTTGGTCGGGTGGGATTGAAGCTTTCTTT CAWGPWSGGIEAFF
TRBD2 TRBJ2-1 few TRBV11-3 TGTGCCAGCAGCTTAATCGGCGGGAGCTACAATGAGCAGTTCTTC CASSLIGGSYNEQFF
- TRBJ2-7 - TRBV18 TGTGCCAGCTCACCACAGGAGGGCGAGCAGTACTTC CASSPQEGEQYF
- TRBJ2-3 - TRBV4-2 TGTGCCAGCAGCCAAGATACCGCGGATACGCAGTATTTT CASSQDTADTQYF
- TRBJ2-4 - TRBV2 TGTGCCAGCAGTGAAGAAAAGGCCCTCGTCTACTTC CASSEEKALVYF
TRBD2 TRBJ2-1 few TRBV7-9 TGTGCCAGCAGCGAGTGGGCGGGAGGGAACAATGAGCAGTTCTTC CASSEWAGGNNEQFF
TRBD2 TRBJ2-1 - TRBV5-1 TGCGCCAGCAGCCCCCGGACTAGCGGGCCGTACAATGAGCAGTTCTTC CASSPRTSGPYNEQFF
TRBD2 TRBJ2-3 - TRBV7-3 TGTGCCAGCAGCCGGACAGCGGGAGGCCTAACTAGCACAGATACGCAGTATTTT CASSRTAGGLTSTDTQYF
TRBD1 TRBJ1-4 - TRBV4-1 TGCGCCAGCAGCCAAGGATGGCAGGGGGCATGGGAAAAACTGTTTTTT CASSQGWQGAWEKLFF
- TRBJ2-2 many TRBV9 TGTGCCAGCAGCGTAGCGCCGTCCGGGGAGCTGTTTTTT CASSVAPSGELFF
TRBD2 TRBJ2-1 many TRBV20-1 TGCAGTGCTAGAGTGGGGACTAGCGGGGGACGCAATGAGCAGTTCTTC CSARVGTSGGRNEQFF
TRBD1 TRBJ1-2 many TRBV4-3 TGCGCCAGCAGCCAAGACGGACAGGGTTATGGCTACACCTTC CASSQDGQGYGYTF
- TRBJ2-3 few TRBV20-1 TGCAGTGCTTTGGGGGCGGGTGGAAGCACAGATACGCAGTATTTT CSALGAGGSTDTQYF
TRBD2 TRBJ2-1 few TRBV10-3 TGTGCCATCAGTGAGAAGGGTAGCGGGACCGGAGATGAGCAGTTCTTC CAISEKGSGTGDEQFF
- TRBJ1-2 - TRBV7-9 TGTGCCAGCAGCCTAGGTGGACTTGAGGGCTACACCTTC CASSLGGLEGYTF
- TRBJ2-3 - TRBV24-1 TGTGCCACCAGTGACCCGACTAATTCCTTCACAGATACGCAGTATTTT CATSDPTNSFTDTQYF
- TRBJ2-3 few TRBV20-1 TGCAGTGCTAGTCCGGGGCTCCCAGATACGCAGTATTTT CSASPGLPDTQYF
- TRBJ1-5 - TRBV3-1 TGTGCCAGCAGCCCCTCGCAGGGGCTCAATCAGCCCCAGCATTTT CASSPSQGLNQPQHF
- TRBJ1-1 - TRBV7-9 TGTGCCAGCAGCTTAGACAGTCGTTACACTGAAGCTTTCTTT CASSLDSRYTEAFF
- TRBJ1-2 - TRBV7-2 TGTGCCAGCAGCTTGGCCGCAGTCGGCGGCTACACCTTC CASSLAAVGGYTF
- TRBJ1-2 few TRBV5-6 TGTGCCAGCAGCTTTTTCCGGGACACCAACTATGGCTACACCTTC CASSFFRDTNYGYTF
- TRBJ2-7 few TRBV19 TGTGCCAGTAGACCCCGAGGTAGCGGAGGGGAGCAGTACTTC CASRPRGSGGEQYF
- TRBJ1-5 - TRBV5-5 TGTGCCAGCAGCTTGATAGGTGTGGGGCAGCCCCAGCATTTT CASSLIGVGQPQHF
- TRBJ2-5 many TRBV5-1 TGCGCCAGCAGCGAACCGAGGGGCCAGGAGACCCAGTACTTC CASSEPRGQETQYF
TRBD2 TRBJ2-1 few TRBV12-3/TRBV12-4 TGTGCCAGCAGGGACGGACTAGCGGGAGTCGAAGAGCAGTTCTTC CASRDGLAGVEEQFF
TRBD1 TRBJ1-6 few TRBV19 TGTGCCAGTAGTATTCGGACAGGGAGTTCACCCCTCCACTTT CASSIRTGSSPLHF
TRBD1 TRBJ1-3 few TRBV12-3/TRBV12-4 TGTGCCAGCAGGTTGACAGGGGGTGACACCATATATTTT CASRLTGGDTIYF
TRBD1 TRBJ2-5 - TRBV12-3/TRBV12-4 TGTGCCAGCAGTTTCACCCGGGACAGGGGTGAAGAGACCCAGTACTTC CASSFTRDRGEETQYF
- TRBJ1-2 few TRBV6-2/TRBV6-3 TGTGCCAGCAGTTTGGACAGTCGCTATGGCTACACCTTC CASSLDSRYGYTF
- TRBJ1-5 - TRBV4-1 TGCGCCAGCAGCGGAGTGGGGGGGGTTGGCAATCAGCCCCAGCATTTT CASSGVGGVGNQPQHF
- TRBJ2-7 - TRBV7-6 TGTGCCAGCAGCTTAAGCGGTTCGGGGGCCTACGAGCAGTACTTC CASSLSGSGAYEQYF
- TRBJ2-7 few TRBV20-1 TGCAGTGCTAGGGAGGAAATCTCCTACGAGCAGTACTTC CSAREEISYEQYF